This T cell receptor beta chain was identified in a study of blood T cell repertoires in COVID-19. In the study overall: Italy, Spain and the United States were the sources of the convalescent and acute COVID-19 samples. Sources were T cells, B-cell-depleted T cells, or PBMCs; the material itself was cDNA or gDNA.

In the authors' methods: Amplification from reference gene primers served as the basis for estimated nucleated cell counts. Using immunoSEQ multiplex PCR, the repertoire was profiled, and TCRdb retains in-frame clones only, with some absent. V, J and clone size were drawn from that table, and D and trimming were deduced from the DNA. Of 150,000 to 200,000 clones listed, 79% are singletons. Trimming stripped 0 bases from V and 3 bases from J, with 23 bases between. Germline assignment: CDR1 LGHDT and CDR2 YNNKEL (reference sequence). The CDR3 spans 19 residues. This clone was observed a single time. Sequencing used peripheral blood. The source is a man aged 55 to 70 with active or convalescent COVID-19. This chain joins TRBV3-1 (or the pseudogene TRBV3-2) and TRBJ2-5; the D gene is possibly TRBD1 (5 bases). As DNA, the CDR3 is TGTGCCAGCAGCCAAGAGAAGCGTTCGGACACCAACCCCAAAGAGACCCAGTACTTC. This encodes CASSQEKRSDTNPKETQYF.